Listed here is a single T cell receptor beta chain. No cognate antigen has been identified for it. Per-base qualities were not stored, and no clone one base away is much larger. This sample is drawn from a study of blood T cell repertoires in COVID-19 (TCRdb year 2020). Background for the entire study: Samples from collaborators originated in the United States, Italy and Spain and spanned both the acute and convalescent phases of COVID-19. The material from the prospective study consisted of cDNA or gDNA derived from T cells, B-cell-depleted T cells, or PBMCs. Subjects who had been exposed to COVID-19, were actively infected with it, or had recovered from it provided the deeply sampled blood TCRbeta repertoires that made up the dataset. The repertoires were made available in a free public database intended to serve as a resource for research on the immune response to SARS-CoV-2. Samples came from the ongoing ImmuneRACE study (first 160 participants) plus 1,254 subjects from 6 global collaborators. The sample metadata nearly always contained a de-identified subject ID, COVID-19 status, age in years and sex. Where available, HLA class I and class II types were obtained from metadata supplied by the sample provider rather than from assay-based typing. The paper's findings and limits, for the study overall: The amount of clinical and demographic metadata varied by source and participant and was provided uncurated.

The collaborating institutions used their own protocols to collect whole blood in K2EDTA tubes. Collaborator samples were shipped for TCRbeta analysis as frozen whole blood, isolated PBMCs, or DNA extracted from either sample type. V is pared back by 1 base and J by 3 bases, with 15 bases lying between the germline termini. Looking up the germline V gene yields CDR1 SGHDT and CDR2 YYEEEE. Including cysteine and phenylalanine, the CDR3 has 16 amino acids. Here the CDR3 DNA is all that survives: 48 bases in frame from base 1. TCRbeta CDR3 regions were amplified from genomic DNA using the immunoSEQ Assay, a bias-controlled multiplex PCR. The paper's data handling went like this. Nucleated cell counts per sample were estimated from amplification of reference gene primers within the assay. Sequence reads were collapsed and filtered to measure the absolute abundance of every unique TCRbeta CDR3 rearrangement. For each sample, productive Simpson clonality was calculated as the square root of Simpson's diversity index over productive rearrangements. TCRdb stores this immuneACCESS table with in-frame sequences only. Part of the clones is absent; in the studies checked, under half of the shortfall reflects unresolved V genes, and no reason is known for the rest. From that table come the V and J calls and clone size; the DNA was used to work out D and trimming. The sample contains over 150,000 clones, approximately 83% of them found a single time. Of the sample, about 10% is held by the ten largest clones.

The sequencing input was peripheral blood. This clonotype originated in a woman older than 75 with active or convalescent COVID-19. Recombination linked TRBV5-6 to TRBJ2-3; TRBD1 is a possible D gene, resting on 6 matching bases. Here is the DNA: TGTGCCAGCAGCTTGACAGGGTGGCGGGTAACAGATACGCAGTATTTT. It translates as CASSLTGWRVTDTQYF.